This T cell receptor (beta chain) was identified in a study of OX40 agonist ivuxolimab in advanced cancers. In the study overall: Partial response was recorded in three patients: one hepatocellular carcinoma and two cutaneous melanoma cases.

V lost 3 bases and J 3 bases, leaving 11 bases between the germline ends. CDR3 length: 14 residues. The germline CDR1 and CDR2 sequences are SGHNT and YENEEA. Study results and caveats: With doses of 0.1 to 3.0 mg/kg, CD4+ and CD8+ blood T cells had undergone clonal expansion by week 6.

To note about this clone: Its specificity is unknown.

This table comes from immunoSEQ multiplex PCR, and its TCRdb copy is limited to in-frame clones, with some not included. The data show some 64,000 clones, with around four fifths seen just once and 9.8% held by the top ten. The rearrangement joins TRBV11-3 to TRBJ2-5; the D call may be TRBD1 or TRBD2 (5 bases each). Sequenced here: CD4+ or CD8+ T cells sorted from blood, sampled in a trial of the OX40 agonist ivuxolimab. This clonotype originated in an adult with an advanced solid tumor such as melanoma, head and neck, liver or kidney cancer. CDR3 nucleotide sequence: TGTGCCAGCAGCTTTAAACGAGGGGAAGAGACCCAGTACTTC. Its translation: CASSFKRGEETQYF.